Sequencing of this TCR beta chain was carried out in a study of cytomegalovirus exposure and HLA in healthy donors. This clone was seen a handful of times. 60 Vbeta and 13 Jbeta primers were used in PCR. Using immunoSEQ multiplex PCR, the repertoire was profiled, and TCRdb retains in-frame clones only, with some absent. The sample gives roughly 190,000 clones, roughly 10% of which show up once; over 1% is in the top ten. There are 15 residues in the CDR3. With 5 bases clipped from V and 4 bases from J, the junction kept 7 bases outside the gene matches. The germline CDR1 and CDR2 sequences are LNHDA and SQIVND (reference sequence).

The TCR was taken from a woman aged 25-40 years in good health and CMV-seropositive. Sequencing was done on a sample of PBMCs. V gene TRBV19 combines with J gene TRBJ1-2; 10 bases map to TRBD1. The CDR3 spells CASSLGQGVPYGYTF. CDR3 bases: TGTGCCAGTAGTCTTGGACAGGGGGTGCCCTATGGCTACACCTTC.